This T cell receptor beta chain derives from a study of T cell clusters in autoimmune cytopenias. Findings and caveats of the study: Physiological T cell clusters of healthy donors were apparently absent in primary autoimmune cytopenia patients. The T cell clusters were defined only in silico, without experimental functional validation.

TRB was amplified by touch-down multiplex PCR, primer pools A and B combined. TCRdb re-called the multiplex PCR reads, yielding one record per CDR3 amino acid sequence without DNA. This repertoire includes some 5,600 distinct CDR3 sequences. The length of the CDR3 is 14 residues. Concerning this clonotype: Antigen specificity is unknown.

About 37,500 genome equivalents of blood DNA were amplified for TRB. The sample also formed part of further work on T cell repertoires in aging, cancer and after chemotherapy. That work contributes: Untreated cancer patients had significantly lower blood TCR diversity than age-matched healthy donors.

The V and J genes are TRBV12-3 or TRBV12-4 and TRBJ1-5. The clonotype was recovered from a human donor in good health. Sequenced: peripheral blood. The CDR3 protein is CASSPYYSNQPQHF.